This TCR beta chain is drawn from a study of T cell changes during pregnancy in multiple sclerosis (dated by TCRdb to about 2019). Notes on the research overall: Changes in the T cell repertoire over the course of pregnancy were examined in this study in women with multiple sclerosis.

The CDR3 sequence holds 14 residues, the cysteine and phenylalanine included. Left in the record is the CDR3 DNA by itself, 42 bases read in frame from the first base. Trimming at the junction amounts to 10 bases on V and 3 bases on J, and the germline ends lie 16 bases apart. Taken from the germline V gene, the CDR1 and CDR2 loops are ENHRY and SYGVKD. The library was made by the immunoSEQ multiplex PCR assay. What TCRdb holds here is the immuneACCESS table cut down to in-frame rearrangements. Part of the clones is not present; checked against another copy, under half of the missing clones reflect an unresolved V gene, and the others are unexplained. This sample is represented by nearly 110,000 clones; under 95% of them were singletons. Clones ranked in the top ten supply 1.6% of the sample. Regarding this clone: The target of this receptor is not known. Nothing much larger sits one base from this clone, and base qualities are not available.

This TCR was recovered from a female donor with multiple sclerosis, enrolled in a pregnancy study. The chain uses TRBV10-3 and TRBJ1-5; the best D guess is TRBD1, with 5 bases matching. Sequenced here: peripheral blood, sampled after pregnancy. In nucleotides, the sequence is TGTGCCACGGAGGGGTCAGCGATCAATCAGCCCCAGCATTTT. Its protein product is CATEGSAINQPQHF.